These 2 T cell receptor beta chains share one sample of origin, sequenced in a study of cytomegalovirus exposure and HLA in healthy donors. Use of 60 Vbeta and 13 Jbeta primers characterized the PCR. The protocol was immunoSEQ multiplex PCR, while the TCRdb copy is restricted to in-frame clones and leaves out a portion. The sample comprises 150,000 to 200,000 clones, around 80% of which are singletons, and about 1.8% rests with the top ten. Sequencing was carried out using PBMCs. These receptors were collected from a man aged 18 to 35 in good health and CMV-seronegative.

In its sample, this clone was seen a few times. The J gene is TRBJ1-3, the V gene TRBV4-3; D ambiguous. Deletions cut 2 bases from V and 7 bases from J, with 12 bases between. Germline V lookup: CDR1 LGHNA, CDR2 YSLEER. The CDR3 totals 14 residues. The CDR3 sequence: CASSQQYPRNTIYF. CDR3 nucleotides: TGCGCCAGCAGCCAACAATATCCACGGAACACCATATATTTT.

This rearrangement joins TRBV18 to TRBJ2-7; maybe TRBD1 (5 bases). The germline V gene encodes CDR1 KGHSH and CDR2 LQKENI. The CDR3 spans 15 residues. The V and J ends lost 3 bases and 1 base respectively, with 13 bases between them. CDR3 in DNA: TGTGCCAGCTCACCCGCCGGAAGACAGTCCTACGAGCAGTACTTC. Amino acid sequence: CASSPAGRQSYEQYF.